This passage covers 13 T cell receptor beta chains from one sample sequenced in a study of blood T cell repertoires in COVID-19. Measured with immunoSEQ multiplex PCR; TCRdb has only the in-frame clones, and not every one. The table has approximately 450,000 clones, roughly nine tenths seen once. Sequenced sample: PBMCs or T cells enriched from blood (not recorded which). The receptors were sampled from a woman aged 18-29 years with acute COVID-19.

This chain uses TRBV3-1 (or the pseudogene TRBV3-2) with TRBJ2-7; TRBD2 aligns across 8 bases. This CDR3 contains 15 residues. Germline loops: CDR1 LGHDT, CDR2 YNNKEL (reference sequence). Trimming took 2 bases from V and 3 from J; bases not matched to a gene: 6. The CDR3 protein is CASSQTGTRGYEQYF. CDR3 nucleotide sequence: TGTGCCAGCAGCCAAACCGGGACTAGAGGCTACGAGCAGTACTTC.

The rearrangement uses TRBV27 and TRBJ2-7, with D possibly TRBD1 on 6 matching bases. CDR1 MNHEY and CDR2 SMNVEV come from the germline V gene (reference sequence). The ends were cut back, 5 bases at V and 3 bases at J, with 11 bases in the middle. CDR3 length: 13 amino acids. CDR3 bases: TGTGCCAGCAGTGCCGGGACAATCTACGAGCAGTACTTC. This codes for CASSAGTIYEQYF.

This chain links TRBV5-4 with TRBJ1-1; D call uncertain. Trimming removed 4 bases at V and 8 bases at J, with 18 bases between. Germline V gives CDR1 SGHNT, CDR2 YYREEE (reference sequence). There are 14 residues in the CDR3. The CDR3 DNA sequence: TGTGCCAGCAGCCCGCCTGGGAGGGATTTCGAAGCTTTCTTT. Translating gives CASSPPGRDFEAFF.

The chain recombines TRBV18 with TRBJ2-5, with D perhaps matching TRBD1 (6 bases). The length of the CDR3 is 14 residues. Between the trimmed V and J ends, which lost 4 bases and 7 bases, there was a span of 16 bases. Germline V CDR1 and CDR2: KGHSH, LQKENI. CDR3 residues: CASSLDVGARTQYF. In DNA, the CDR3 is TGTGCCAGCTCACTAGACGTGGGGGCCCGGACCCAGTACTTC.

As DNA, the CDR3 is TGTGCCAGCAGTCCAGACCGGGGACTGATGTATGGCTACACCTTC. Translated, it gives CASSPDRGLMYGYTF. The chain couples TRBV27 to TRBJ1-2, with D perhaps matching TRBD1 (5 bases). Germline V gene lookup returns CDR1 MNHEY and CDR2 SMNVEV (reference sequence). The CDR3 length is 15 residues. With 5 bases removed from V and 5 bases from J, the gap between germline ends came to 18 bases.

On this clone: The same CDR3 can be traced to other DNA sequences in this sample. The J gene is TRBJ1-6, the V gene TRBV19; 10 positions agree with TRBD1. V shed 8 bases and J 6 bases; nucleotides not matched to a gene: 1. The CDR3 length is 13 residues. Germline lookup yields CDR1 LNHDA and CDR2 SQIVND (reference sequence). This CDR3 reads CASRTGGNSPLHF. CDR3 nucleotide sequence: TGTGCCAGTCGGACAGGGGGTAATTCACCCCTCCACTTT.

CDR3 loop: CASRFEGGGYGYTF. The CDR3 nucleotides read TGTGCCAGCAGGTTTGAGGGCGGGGGCTATGGCTACACCTTC. The chain carries TRBV5-4 and TRBJ1-2; a weak D match, TRBD1 (5 bases). Trimming removed 5 bases at V and 4 bases at J, with 15 bases between. This CDR3 is built from 14 residues. Germline CDR1 SGHNT, CDR2 YYREEE (reference sequence). Looking up the rest from reference TRBV5-4 and TRBJ1-2 gives the full variable domain: ETGVTQSPTHLIKTRGQQVTLRCSSQSGHNTVSWYQQALGQGPQFIFQYYREEENGRGNFPPRFSGLQFPNYSSELNVNALELDDSALYLCASRFEGGGYGYTFGSGTRLTVV.

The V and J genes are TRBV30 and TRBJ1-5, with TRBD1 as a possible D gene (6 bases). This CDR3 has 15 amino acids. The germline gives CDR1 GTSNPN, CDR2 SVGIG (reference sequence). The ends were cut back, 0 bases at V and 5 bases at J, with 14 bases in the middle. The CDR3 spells CAWSVGETGYQPQHF. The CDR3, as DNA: TGTGCCTGGAGTGTTGGGGAGACAGGATATCAGCCCCAGCATTTT.

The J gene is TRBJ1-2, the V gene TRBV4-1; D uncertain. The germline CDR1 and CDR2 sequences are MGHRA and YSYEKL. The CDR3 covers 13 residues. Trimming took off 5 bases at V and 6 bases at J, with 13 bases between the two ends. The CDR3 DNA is TGCGCCAGCAGCTATGGCTCAGGCGATGGCTACACCTTC. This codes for CASSYGSGDGYTF.

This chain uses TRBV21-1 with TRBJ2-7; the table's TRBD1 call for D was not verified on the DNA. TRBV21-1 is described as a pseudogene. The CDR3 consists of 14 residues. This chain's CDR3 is CASSFRTDSYEQYF. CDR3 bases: TGTGCCAGCAGCTTCCGGACAGATTCCTACGAGCAGTACTTC.

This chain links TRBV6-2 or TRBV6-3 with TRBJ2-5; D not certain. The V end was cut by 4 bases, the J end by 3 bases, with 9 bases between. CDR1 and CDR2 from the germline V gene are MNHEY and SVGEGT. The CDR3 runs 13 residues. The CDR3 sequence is CASSSDSKETQYF. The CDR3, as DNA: TGTGCCAGCAGTTCTGATAGTAAAGAGACCCAGTACTTC.

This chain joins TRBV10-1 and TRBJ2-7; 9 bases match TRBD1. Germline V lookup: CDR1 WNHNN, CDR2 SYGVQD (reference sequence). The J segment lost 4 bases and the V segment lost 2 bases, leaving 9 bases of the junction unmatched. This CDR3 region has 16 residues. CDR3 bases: TGCGCCAGCAGTGAGCGGGGACAGGGTCTTATTTACGAGCAGTACTTC. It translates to CASSERGQGLIYEQYF.

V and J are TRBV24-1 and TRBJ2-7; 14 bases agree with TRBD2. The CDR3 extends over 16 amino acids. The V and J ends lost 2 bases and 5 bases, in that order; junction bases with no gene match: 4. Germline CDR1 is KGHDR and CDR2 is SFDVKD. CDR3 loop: CATSDSTSGRVHEQYF. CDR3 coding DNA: TGTGCCACCAGTGATTCGACTAGCGGGAGGGTGCACGAGCAGTACTTC.